Presented here are 14 T cell receptor beta chains from one specimen sequenced in a study of CD8 T cells in ankylosing spondylitis. TCRdb re-analysed the 5' RACE reads in MiXCR, keeping a single row per CDR3 protein. The repertoire holds 160,000 or so distinct CDR3 sequences, with approximately 9% as singletons. The sequencing input was blood, either unsorted or a sorted T cell fraction (not recorded which). Receptors were obtained from a female donor with ankylosing spondylitis or in good health (not recorded which).

This clonotype appeared many times. The chain carries TRBV12-3 or TRBV12-4 and TRBJ2-1; 11 bases align to TRBD1. This CDR3 spans 15 amino acids. Trimming took 7 bases from V and 8 from J; bases not matched to a gene: 10. This CDR3 reads CASKNRDRGIDEQFF. In DNA form, the CDR3 reads TGTGCCAGCAAGAACCGGGACAGGGGGATCGATGAGCAGTTCTTC.

The genes are TRBV4-2 and TRBJ2-2; 9 nucleotides agree with TRBD1. The junction had 11 bases not matched to a gene; V was cut back by 0 bases and J by 6 bases. Per germline, CDR1 LGHNA and CDR2 YNFKEQ. The CDR3 consists of 18 residues. The CDR3 reads CASSQDPAGTGTPGELFF. CDR3 nucleotides: TGTGCCAGCAGCCAAGACCCAGCCGGGACAGGGACCCCCGGGGAGCTGTTTTTT.

This clonotype occurred a few times. The chain recombines TRBV4-3 with TRBJ2-7; 9 bases are shared with TRBD2. Trimming at V came to 1 base and at J to 4 bases, leaving 5 bases not matched to a gene. Germline CDR1 LGHNA, CDR2 YSLEER. The CDR3 is 15 amino acids. CDR3: CASSQGVSGRYEQYF. The CDR3 region has the DNA TGCGCCAGCAGCCAAGGGGTTAGCGGGAGATACGAGCAGTACTTC.

This clonotype was recorded at least ten times. The chain links TRBV7-9 to TRBJ1-1, with D unclear. The CDR3 runs 14 residues. The V end was cut by 0 bases, the J end by 0 bases, with 5 bases between. Germline lookup yields CDR1 SEHNR and CDR2 FQNEAQ (reference sequence). The CDR3, as DNA: TGTGCCAGCAGCTTAGCTTGGATGAACACTGAAGCTTTCTTT. Translating gives CASSLAWMNTEAFF. Complete variable domain (other parts from reference TRBV7-9 and TRBJ1-1): DTGVSQNPRHKITKRGQNVTFRCDPISEHNRLYWYRQTLGQGPEFLTYFQNEAQLEKSRLLSDRFSAERPKGSFSTLEIQRTEQGDSAMYLCASSLAWMNTEAFFGQGTRLTVV.

This clonotype was detected many times. The gene calls are TRBV9 and TRBJ2-3, with D possibly being TRBD1 (5 bases). V was clipped by 2 bases and J by 2 bases, with 15 bases between them. The germline V gene has CDR1 SGDLS and CDR2 YYNGEE. The CDR3 is 16 amino acids. This CDR3 is CASSVLWQGPTDTQYF. As DNA, the CDR3 is TGTGCCAGCAGCGTGTTGTGGCAGGGTCCCACAGATACGCAGTATTTT.

This clonotype was observed at least ten times. This rearrangement joins TRBV9 to TRBJ2-3; TRBD2 matches 10 bases. The CDR3 length is 18 residues. Germline CDR1 SGDLS, CDR2 YYNGEE. Unmatched junction bases numbered 11, after V lost 1 base and J lost 3 bases. CDR3 coding DNA: TGTGCCAGCAGCGTAAACCTAGCGGGAGAGAGTGGTACAGATACGCAGTATTTT. Translation gives CASSVNLAGESGTDTQYF. The full variable domain, completed using reference TRBV9 and TRBJ2-3, is DSGVTQTPKHLITATGQRVTLRCSPRSGDLSVYWYQQSLDQGLQFLIQYYNGEERAKGNILERFSAQQFPDLHSELNLSSLELGDSALYFCASSVNLAGESGTDTQYFGPGTRLTVL.

This clonotype was seen only a few times. The chain combines TRBV27 with TRBJ2-7; the match to TRBD2 covers 7 bases. Per germline, CDR1 MNHEY and CDR2 SMNVEV (reference sequence). The CDR3 is made up of 15 amino acids. Trimming at V came to 6 bases and at J to 2 bases, leaving 10 bases not matched to a gene. CDR3 sequence (DNA): TGTGCCAGCAGGGGTGCGGGGGACCCCACCTACGAGCAGTACTTC. The encoded protein is CASRGAGDPTYEQYF.

This clonotype came up a few times. The genes are TRBV11-2 and TRBJ2-7; 13 positions agree with TRBD2. CDR1 is SGHAT and CDR2 is FQNNGV in the germline V gene. V dropped 0 bases and J dropped 4; count of bases not matched to a gene: 15. CDR3 length: 20 amino acids. CDR3 protein: CASSLERGGLAGPETYEQYF. DNA of the CDR3: TGTGCCAGCAGCTTAGAAAGGGGGGGACTAGCGGGACCCGAGACGTACGAGCAGTACTTC. Variable domain in full (rest from reference TRBV11-2 and TRBJ2-7): EAGVAQSPRYKIIEKRQSVAFWCNPISGHATLYWYQQILGQGPKLLIQFQNNGVVDDSQLPKDRFSAERLKGVDSTLKIQPAKLEDSAVYLCASSLERGGLAGPETYEQYFGPGTRLTVT.

This clonotype was observed a few times. The chain links TRBV28 to TRBJ2-7; D remains ambiguous. Trimming stripped 2 bases from V and 5 bases from J, with 13 bases between. The CDR3 has 14 amino acids. Germline CDR1 is MDHEN and CDR2 is SYDVKM. The CDR3 sequence is CASSLLRSKDEQYF. CDR3 coding DNA: TGTGCCAGCAGTTTACTGCGATCCAAGGACGAGCAGTACTTC.

CDR3 DNA: TGCGCCAGCAGCTTGGTGGGCTATGGCTACACCTTC. Its protein product is CASSLVGYGYTF. The chain uses TRBV5-1 and TRBJ1-2; D is uncertain. CDR3 length: 12 residues. Trimming removed 0 bases from V and 4 bases from J, with 4 bases in between. Germline loops: CDR1 SGHRS, CDR2 YFSETQ. Combining the CDR3 with reference TRBV5-1 and TRBJ1-2 gives the whole variable domain KAGVTQTPRYLIKTRGQQVTLSCSPISGHRSVSWYQQTPGQGLQFLFEYFSETQRNKGNFPGRFSGRQFSNSRSEMNVSTLELGDSALYLCASSLVGYGYTFGSGTRLTVV.

The chain carries TRBV21-1 and TRBJ2-1; the tabulated D call, TRBD2, remains unverified against the DNA. TRBV21-1 is shown as a pseudogene. The CDR3 extends over 14 amino acids. As DNA, the CDR3 is TGTGCCAGCAGCAAAGCACAGGGCCCTAGAGAGCAGTTCTTC. Protein: CASSKAQGPREQFF.

This clonotype was seen ten or more times. The chain joins TRBV6-2 or TRBV6-3 to TRBJ1-2, with D possibly TRBD1 on 6 matching bases. V dropped 6 bases and J dropped 2 bases, with 10 bases sitting between them. Looked up from germline, CDR1 is MNHEY and CDR2 is SVGEGT. The CDR3 is 13 residues long. CDR3 bases: TGTGCCAGCAGCCCGGGACACAACTATGGCTACACCTTC. This translates into CASSPGHNYGYTF.

The table lists this clonotype with a few counts. The chain is built from TRBV12-3 or TRBV12-4 and TRBJ2-1; no definite D call. The CDR3 length is 16 residues. V was shortened by 7 bases and J by 6 bases, with 22 bases between the two germline ends. In DNA form, the CDR3 reads TGTGCCAGCACCCAACCACGGGCAAGCGACCTCAATGAGCAGTTCTTC. Protein sequence: CASTQPRASDLNEQFF.

This clonotype was seen more than once but under ten times. The rearrangement uses TRBV20-1 and TRBJ2-5, with TRBD2 identical over 11 bases. CDR1 DFQATT and CDR2 SNEGSKA come from the germline V gene (reference sequence). Trimming at V came to 0 bases and at J to 1 base, leaving 10 bases not matched to a gene. This CDR3 region has 18 residues. The CDR3 nucleotides are TGCAGTGCTAGAGATCCCCCGGGACTAGCGGTTCCCCAAGAGACCCAGTACTTC. This gives the protein CSARDPPGLAVPQETQYF.